This TCR beta chain was recovered during a study of blood T cell repertoires in COVID-19. Overall study context: Nucleic acid was either cDNA or gDNA, and it came from T cells, B-cell-depleted T cells, or PBMCs.

V lost 2 bases and J lost 8, with 18 bases in between. Germline CDR1 is MDHEN and CDR2 is SYDVKM. There are 16 residues in the CDR3. Sequenced by immunoSEQ multiplex PCR; TCRdb stores in-frame clones only, minus some. This table has some 70,000 clones, 80% to 90% appearing once. The source is a human donor in a cohort sampled during active COVID-19. The sequenced sample was peripheral blood. V gene TRBV28 combines with J gene TRBJ1-4; D perhaps matches TRBD1 (5 bases). In nucleotides, the CDR3 is TGTGCCAGCAGTTTAGTAAGGGGCACAGTGAGAGAAAAACTGTTTTTT. Protein sequence: CASSLVRGTVREKLFF.